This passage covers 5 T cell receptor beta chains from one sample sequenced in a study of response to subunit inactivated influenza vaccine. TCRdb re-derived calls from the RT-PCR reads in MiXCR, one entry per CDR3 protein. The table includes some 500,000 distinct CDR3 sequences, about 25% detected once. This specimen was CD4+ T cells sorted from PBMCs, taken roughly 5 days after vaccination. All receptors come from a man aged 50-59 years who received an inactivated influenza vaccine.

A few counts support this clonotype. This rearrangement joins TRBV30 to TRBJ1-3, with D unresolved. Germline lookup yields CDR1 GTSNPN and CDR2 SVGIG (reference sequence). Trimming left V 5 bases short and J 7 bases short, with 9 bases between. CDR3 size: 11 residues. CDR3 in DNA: TGTGCCTGGGGAGGAACGAACACCATATATTTT. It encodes CAWGGTNTIYF. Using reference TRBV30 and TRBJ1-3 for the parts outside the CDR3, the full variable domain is SQTIHQWPATLVQPVGSPLSLECTVEGTSNPNLYWYRQAAGRGLQLLFYSVGIGQISSEVPQNLSASRPQDRQFILSSKKLLLSDSGFYLCAWGGTNTIYFGEGSWLTVV.

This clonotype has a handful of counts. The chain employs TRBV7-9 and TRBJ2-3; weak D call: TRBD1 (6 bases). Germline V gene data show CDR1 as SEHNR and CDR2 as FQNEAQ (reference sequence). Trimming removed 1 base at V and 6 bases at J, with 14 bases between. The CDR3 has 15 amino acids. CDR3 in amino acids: CASSLDRVTTDTQYF. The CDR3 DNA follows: TGTGCCAGCAGCTTAGACAGGGTAACAACGGATACGCAGTATTTT.

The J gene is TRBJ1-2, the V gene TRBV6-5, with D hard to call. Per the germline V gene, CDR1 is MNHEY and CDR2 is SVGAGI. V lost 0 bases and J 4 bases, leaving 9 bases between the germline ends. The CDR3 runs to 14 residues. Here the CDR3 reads CASSYSVRSYGYTF. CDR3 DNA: TGTGCCAGCAGTTACTCGGTCAGGAGCTATGGCTACACCTTC.

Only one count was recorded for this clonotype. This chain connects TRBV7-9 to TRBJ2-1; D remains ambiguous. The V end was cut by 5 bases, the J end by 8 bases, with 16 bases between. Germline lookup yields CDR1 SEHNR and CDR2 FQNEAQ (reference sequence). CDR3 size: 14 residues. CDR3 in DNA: TGTGCCAGCAGCAGTCCGGGTCGAAGGGATGAGCAGTTCTTC. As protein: CASSSPGRRDEQFF.

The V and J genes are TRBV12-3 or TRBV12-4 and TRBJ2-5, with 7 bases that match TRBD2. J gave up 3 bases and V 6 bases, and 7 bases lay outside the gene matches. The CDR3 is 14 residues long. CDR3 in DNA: TGTGCCAGCAGAAAAGGACTAGACGAAGAGACCCAGTACTTC. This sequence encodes CASRKGLDEETQYF.